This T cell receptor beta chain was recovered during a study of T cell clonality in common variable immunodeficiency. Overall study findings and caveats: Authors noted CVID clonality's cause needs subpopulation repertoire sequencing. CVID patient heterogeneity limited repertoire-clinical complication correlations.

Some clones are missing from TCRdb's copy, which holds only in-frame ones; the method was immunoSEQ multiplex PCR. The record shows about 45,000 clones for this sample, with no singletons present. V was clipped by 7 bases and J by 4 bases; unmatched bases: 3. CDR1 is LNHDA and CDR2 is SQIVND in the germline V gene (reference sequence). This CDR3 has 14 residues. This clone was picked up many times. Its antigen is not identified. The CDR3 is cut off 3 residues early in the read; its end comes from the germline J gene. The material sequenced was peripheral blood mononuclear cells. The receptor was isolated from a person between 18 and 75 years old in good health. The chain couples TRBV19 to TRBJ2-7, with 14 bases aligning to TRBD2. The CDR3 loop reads CASKTSGGEYEQYF. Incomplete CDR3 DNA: TGTGCCAGTAAGACTAGCGGGGGGGAGTACGAG.